This T cell receptor (beta chain) originates from a study of blood T cell repertoires in COVID-19 (dated by TCRdb to 2020 to 2021). About the investigation overall: Samples from collaborators originated in the United States, Italy and Spain and spanned both the acute and convalescent phases of COVID-19. The material from the prospective study consisted of cDNA or gDNA derived from T cells, B-cell-depleted T cells, or PBMCs. Subjects who had been exposed to COVID-19, were actively infected with it, or had recovered from it provided the deeply sampled blood TCRbeta repertoires that made up the dataset. The repertoires were released in a freely available public database meant as a resource for research on the immune response to SARS-CoV-2. The samples were drawn from the first 160 participants of the ongoing ImmuneRACE study and from 950 to 1,500 subjects provided by 6 global collaborators. The sample metadata nearly always contained a de-identified subject ID, COVID-19 status, age in years and sex. Where available, HLA class I and class II types were obtained from metadata supplied by the sample provider rather than from assay-based typing. Results the study describes overall, beyond this receptor: The quantity of clinical and demographic metadata differed by source and by participant and was supplied without curation.

Collaborating institutions collected whole blood in K2EDTA tubes following their own protocols. For TCRbeta analysis, collaborator samples were shipped as frozen whole blood, as isolated PBMCs, or as DNA extracted from either sample type. Of note for this clone: This receptor's antigen is unknown. Within one base of it there is no much larger clone, and no base qualities were kept.

From the germline V gene, CDR1 is MGHRA and CDR2 is YSYEKL. Taken from cysteine to phenylalanine, the CDR3 has 18 residues. Only the CDR3 DNA is retained, 54 bases long and in frame from the first base. V gives up 1 base and J gives up 5 bases, and the segment between their germline ends measures 21 bases. TCRbeta CDR3 regions were amplified from genomic DNA by means of the immunoSEQ Assay, a bias-controlled multiplex PCR. Under the source paper's analysis protocol: The number of nucleated cells in each sample was estimated by amplification of reference gene primers within the assay. Sequence reads were collapsed and filtered to measure the absolute abundance of every unique TCRbeta CDR3 rearrangement. For each sample, productive Simpson clonality was calculated by taking the square root of Simpson's diversity index across productive rearrangements. Here the immuneACCESS table is served through TCRdb, limited to in-frame sequences with V and J called. Missing clones are a known gap in these copies; in checked studies unresolved V genes cover under half, and the rest lacks a known reason. The V and J calls and clone size come from that table; D and trimming were worked out from the DNA. Present in this sample are tens of thousands of clones, nearly 80% of which were seen just once. Approximately 6% of the sample lies in the top ten.

The rearrangement joined TRBV4-1 to TRBJ2-1; TRBD2 is a weak D gene call, 6 bases matching. Material for sequencing was peripheral blood. The sequence came from a woman aged 55 to 70 with acute or convalescent COVID-19. The sequenced DNA is TGCGCCAGCAGCCAAGGCCCCTCCAGGGAGTCGGGGGACAATGAGCAGTTCTTC. It translates as CASSQGPSRESGDNEQFF.